These 24 T cell receptor beta chains were sequenced from one sample in a study of T cells in Graves' hyperthyroidism and ophthalmopathy. What was amplified from RNA transcripts were TCR beta CDR3 regions. The primer set for the first-round RT-PCR of the TCR CDR3 was HTBI. A single record per CDR3 protein comes from TCRdb applying MiXCR to the multiplex PCR reads. The sample lists around 300,000 distinct CDR3 sequences; roughly 13% were seen once. The sample was blood. The origin of the receptors is a woman aged 40 to 50 with Graves' hyperthyroidism.

Many counts were recorded for this clonotype. This sequence joins TRBV6-1 and TRBJ1-2; D is perhaps TRBD1 (5 bases). Germline V gene lookup returns CDR1 MNHNS and CDR2 SASEGT. The germline V and J ends were trimmed by 1 base and 1 base, with 10 bases remaining between them. The CDR3 extends over 15 amino acids. The CDR3 coding sequence is TGTGCCAGCAGTGAAGGGACAAGTCTTAACTATGGCTACACCTTC. The encoded protein is CASSEGTSLNYGYTF.

The gene calls are TRBV11-3 and TRBJ2-5; 10 nucleotides align to TRBD2. The V segment lost 0 bases and the J segment 0 bases; nucleotides outside the gene matches: 10. In germline, CDR1 is SGHNT, CDR2 YENEEA. The CDR3 contains 19 residues. The CDR3 here is CASSLDPGLAGVYQETQYF. In DNA, the CDR3 is TGTGCCAGCAGCTTAGATCCCGGTCTAGCGGGAGTCTACCAAGAGACCCAGTACTTC.

The gene calls are TRBV9 and TRBJ2-3; D gene uncertain. Germline CDR1 SGDLS, CDR2 YYNGEE. The V gene lost 4 bases and the J gene lost 2 bases, with 5 bases spanning the gap. This CDR3 contains 12 residues. DNA of the CDR3: TGTGCCAGCAGCACATTCACAGATACGCAGTATTTT. Amino acids: CASSTFTDTQYF.

This clonotype was seen at least ten times. This chain uses TRBV3-1 with TRBJ2-7; 10 nucleotides agree with TRBD1. Germline V gene data show CDR1 as LGHDT and CDR2 as YNNKEL (reference sequence). This CDR3 region has 14 residues. V shed 3 bases and J 2 bases; nucleotides not matched to a gene: 1. The CDR3 reads CASSHGTGAYEQYF. For the CDR3, the DNA is TGTGCCAGCAGCCATGGGACAGGGGCCTACGAGCAGTACTTC.

This clonotype has a count of ten or more. This chain links TRBV7-9 with TRBJ2-5; possibly TRBD1 for D (5 bases). Germline V gene lookup returns CDR1 SEHNR and CDR2 FQNEAQ (reference sequence). The CDR3 has 16 amino acids. Trimming stripped 4 bases from V and 0 bases from J, with 15 bases between. The CDR3 sequence is CASSSRTPLDQETQYF. In DNA form, the CDR3 reads TGTGCCAGCAGCTCTCGGACACCACTTGACCAAGAGACCCAGTACTTC.

This clonotype was counted at least ten times. V and J are TRBV7-2 and TRBJ1-6, with TRBD1 as a possible D gene (5 bases). Germline CDR1 SGHTA, CDR2 FQGNSA. V was cut by 4 bases and J by 7 bases, with 11 bases left in between. The CDR3 totals 14 residues. DNA of the CDR3: TGTGCCAGCAGCTCCGGGACGAAGAATTCACCCCTCCACTTT. Translation: CASSSGTKNSPLHF.

This rearrangement joins TRBV6-4 to TRBJ2-3; 8 bases fit TRBD2. V lost 5 bases, J lost 5 bases, and 9 bases stayed unmatched. Germline CDR1 reads MRHNA; CDR2 reads SNTAGT. This CDR3 has 15 residues. In DNA form, the CDR3 reads TGTGCCAGCAGTCATACTAGCGGAGTGGGAGATACGCAGTATTTT. Its protein is CASSHTSGVGDTQYF.

This clonotype was observed many times. This sequence joins TRBV3-1 and TRBJ2-1; the D is unclear. The length of the CDR3 is 12 residues. V lost 5 bases and J 13 bases, leaving 15 bases between the germline ends. CDR1 and CDR2 (germline): LGHDT, YNNKEL (reference sequence). CDR3 in amino acids: CASSSQAGPQFF. The CDR3 DNA reads as TGTGCCAGCAGCTCTCAGGCCGGGCCCCAGTTCTTC.

This clonotype was counted ten times or more. The chain joins TRBV15 to TRBJ1-1; D not certain. The ends were cut back, 0 bases at V and 4 bases at J, with 9 bases in the middle. The CDR3 runs 14 residues. Germline CDR1 LNHNV, CDR2 YYDKDF (reference sequence). Here the CDR3 reads CATSRDDTSTEAFF. DNA of the CDR3: TGTGCCACCAGCAGAGATGATACGAGCACTGAAGCTTTCTTT.

This clonotype was recorded many times. The chain employs TRBV6-4 and TRBJ2-1, with D perhaps matching TRBD1 or TRBD2 (5 bases each). Germline loops: CDR1 MRHNA, CDR2 SNTAGT. The CDR3 covers 15 residues. The V and J ends lost 3 bases and 9 bases respectively, with 18 bases between them. CDR3 protein: CASSEWGSEDREQFF. The CDR3 DNA follows: TGTGCCAGCAGTGAGTGGGGGAGTGAAGATCGTGAGCAGTTCTTC.

This clonotype was counted ten times or more. V usage is TRBV30 and J usage is TRBJ1-5, with D unresolved. CDR3 length equals 13 residues. V dropped 4 bases and J dropped 8 bases, with 15 bases sitting between them. CDR1 is GTSNPN, CDR2 SVGIG, per germline (reference sequence). CDR3 amino acids: CAWTSTFGEPQHF. The DNA for the CDR3 is TGTGCCTGGACCTCTACCTTCGGTGAGCCCCAGCATTTT.

This clonotype was recorded many times. The chain joins TRBV5-1 to TRBJ1-2; D ambiguous. The ends were cut back, 4 bases at V and 6 bases at J, with 10 bases in the middle. Germline V CDR1 and CDR2: SGHRS, YFSETQ. The CDR3 loop spans 12 amino acids. DNA for the CDR3: TGCGCCAGCAGCGGATCAGGCGATGGCTACACCTTC. Encoded protein: CASSGSGDGYTF.

The table lists this clonotype with many counts. The V gene is TRBV2, the J gene TRBJ1-1; TRBD1 is a possible D gene (5 bases). Germline V gene data show CDR1 as SNHLY and CDR2 as FYNNEI. Trimming removed 6 bases at V and 4 bases at J, with 12 bases between. This CDR3 is built from 13 residues. CDR3 sequence reads: CASRGGVGTEAFF. The CDR3 nucleotides read TGTGCCAGCAGGGGGGGGGTTGGCACTGAAGCTTTCTTT.

This clonotype was found many times. Here the CDR3 reads CASSHGILPTDTQYF. CDR3 coding DNA: TGTGCCAGCAGTCACGGGATCCTCCCCACAGATACGCAGTATTTT. V and J are TRBV27 and TRBJ2-3; D might be TRBD2 (5 bases). Per germline, CDR1 MNHEY and CDR2 SMNVEV (reference sequence). The V end lost 5 bases, the J end lost 2 bases, and 14 bases lay between the germline ends. This CDR3 comprises 15 residues.

This clonotype was observed many times. V usage is TRBV7-9 and J usage is TRBJ2-5; D not resolved. The CDR3 spans 15 residues. Germline CDR1 is SEHNR and CDR2 is FQNEAQ (reference sequence). V was shortened by 1 base and J by 5 bases, with 14 bases between the two germline ends. The CDR3 nucleotides are TGTGCCAGCAGCTTAGGTGACTGGGGTGGCGAGACCCAGTACTTC. It codes for CASSLGDWGGETQYF. The full variable domain, its missing parts supplied by reference TRBV7-9 and TRBJ2-5, is DTGVSQNPRHKITKRGQNVTFRCDPISEHNRLYWYRQTLGQGPEFLTYFQNEAQLEKSRLLSDRFSAERPKGSFSTLEIQRTEQGDSAMYLCASSLGDWGGETQYFGPGTRLLVL.

This clonotype was counted ten times or more. The chain links TRBV28 to TRBJ2-2; D remains unclear. Germline loops: CDR1 MDHEN, CDR2 SYDVKM. The V end was cut by 9 bases, the J end by 1 base, with 12 bases between. There are 14 residues in the CDR3. CDR3 in DNA: TGTGCCAGGGGTCCAAAGCGGAACACCGGGGAGCTGTTTTTT. Translated: CARGPKRNTGELFF.

This clonotype came up many times. This rearrangement joins TRBV28 to TRBJ2-2, with 11 bases that match TRBD2. Germline CDR1 and CDR2: MDHEN and SYDVKM. After removal of 5 bases from V and 0 bases from J, the junction contained 5 bases not matched to a gene. The CDR3 has 17 residues. CDR3 sequence reads: CASSLLAGGPNTGELFF. DNA for the CDR3: TGTGCCAGCAGTCTCCTAGCGGGAGGCCCGAACACCGGGGAGCTGTTTTTT.

This clonotype was found many times. V usage is TRBV5-4 and J usage is TRBJ2-1; TRBD2 agrees at 8 bases. This CDR3 contains 13 residues. V lost 4 bases to trimming and J lost 7 bases; unmatched junction nucleotides: 4. CDR1 is SGHNT and CDR2 is YYREEE in the germline V gene (reference sequence). The CDR3 bases are TGTGCCAGCAGCGCCGGGACTAGGAATGAGCAGTTCTTC. This codes for CASSAGTRNEQFF.

This clonotype occurred a few times. V and J are TRBV7-9 and TRBJ2-1, with TRBD2 matching 10 bases. The CDR3 totals 15 residues. The V segment lost 5 bases and the J segment 8 bases; nucleotides outside the gene matches: 9. The V gene's germline CDR1 is SEHNR and CDR2 FQNEAQ (reference sequence). The CDR3: CASSPGVAGGDEQFF. The CDR3 coding sequence is TGTGCCAGCAGCCCTGGGGTAGCGGGAGGAGATGAGCAGTTCTTC. The full variable domain, with the rest looked up from reference TRBV7-9 and TRBJ2-1, is DTGVSQNPRHKITKRGQNVTFRCDPISEHNRLYWYRQTLGQGPEFLTYFQNEAQLEKSRLLSDRFSAERPKGSFSTLEIQRTEQGDSAMYLCASSPGVAGGDEQFFGPGTRLTVL.

There are many counts of this clonotype. This chain connects TRBV28 to TRBJ1-2, with D possibly being TRBD1 (5 bases). The CDR3 length is 16 residues. CDR1 and CDR2 from the germline V gene are MDHEN and SYDVKM. Deletions cut 5 bases from V and 5 bases from J, with 21 bases between. The CDR3 loop reads CASSPSGRGNTYGYTF. CDR3 nucleotide sequence: TGTGCCAGCAGTCCCTCCGGGAGGGGCAACACGTATGGCTACACCTTC.

This clonotype was observed a few times. This sequence joins TRBV4-1 and TRBJ2-3; TRBD2 matches at 9 bases. Germline CDR1 is MGHRA and CDR2 is YSYEKL. This CDR3 comprises 15 residues. Germline trimming cut 10 bases from V and 4 bases from J; bases unmatched to any gene: 12. The CDR3 DNA sequence: TGCGCCACTTCGATAGCGGGAGCAAGGTCAGATACGCAGTATTTT. Translated: CATSIAGARSDTQYF.

This clonotype showed up many times. This chain uses TRBV2 with TRBJ2-7, with a tentative D call TRBD1 (6 bases). This CDR3 contains 12 residues. CDR1 and CDR2 from the germline V gene are SNHLY and FYNNEI. Trimming left V 9 bases short and J 1 base short, with 10 bases between. This chain's CDR3 is CASGQLSYEQYF. In DNA, the CDR3 is TGTGCCAGTGGACAGTTGTCCTACGAGCAGTACTTC.

This clonotype was recorded at least ten times. This chain joins TRBV27 and TRBJ2-3; TRBD2 is a possible D gene (6 bases). V dropped 7 bases and J dropped 4 bases, with 12 bases sitting between them. This CDR3 is built from 13 residues. Germline-derived CDR1 and CDR2 are MNHEY and SMNVEV (reference sequence). The CDR3 region has the DNA TGTGCCAGCACCTCTGGGAGGTCAGATACGCAGTATTTT. It yields the protein CASTSGRSDTQYF.

The rearrangement uses TRBV20-1 and TRBJ2-7; TRBD1 matches at 8 bases. Trimming took 1 base from V and 6 from J; bases not matched to a gene: 11. This CDR3 spans 15 amino acids. Germline-derived CDR1 and CDR2 are DFQATT and SNEGSKA (reference sequence). The CDR3: CSARVRTGWGFEQYF. The CDR3 DNA follows: TGCAGTGCTAGAGTCAGGACAGGGTGGGGATTCGAGCAGTACTTC.